This T cell receptor (beta chain) came from a study of blood T cell repertoires in COVID-19. This clone was observed a handful of times. Deletions cut 3 bases from V and 4 bases from J, with 10 bases between. This CDR3 spans 13 amino acids. The V gene's germline CDR1 is SGDLS and CDR2 YYNGEE. Assay: immunoSEQ multiplex PCR; the TCRdb copy retains only in-frame clones and omits some. The table has about 180,000 clones, under 90% seen once; the top ten hold roughly 6.3%. The sequence came from a human donor in a cohort sampled during active COVID-19. The chain carries TRBV9 and TRBJ1-1; D possibly corresponds to TRBD1 (6 bases). Sequencing was carried out using peripheral blood. The CDR3 DNA follows: TGTGCCAGCAGCGCAGGGGTTGGCACTGAAGCTTTCTTT. As protein: CASSAGVGTEAFF.